What follows is one TCR beta chain and its context. What this receptor recognizes is not known. There are no base qualities to consult, and no much larger clone falls within one base. Library creation used RACE. The sequencing machine was a NextSeq 500. Library preparation attached unique molecular identifiers to individual cDNA molecules for quantitative, reproducible TCR counting. Per the original workflow: A median of roughly 100,000 TCRs per sample was observed, with a range of about 23,224 to 700,000. The Decombinator software suite was used to annotate V, J and CDR3 in the TCR reads. For the PS versus PT1 abundance plots, all samples were subsampled to the same number of TCRs (28,000). TCRs were defined as expanded if absent before sensitization and observed at least eight times at the 2-week time point. The public reads were quality trimmed at Q25 with fastp and then assembled into clones with MiXCR by TCRdb, keeping productive beta chains. When rows share a CDR3 protein, they turn into one entry using the most common DNA and genes. It is TCRdb's table, rather than the study itself, that gives the V and J calls and clone size. Recorded for this sample are tens of thousands of distinct CDR3 sequences; roughly 9% of them occurred a single time. The leading ten clones occupy roughly a tenth of the sample.

What the time point label conveys for this sample: pre-sensitization, week 0. Reading the label with the study, this specimen's treatment or condition is: therapeutic diphenylcyclopropenone sensitization with weekly scalp DPC. Unfractionated whole blood was collected in Tempus Blood RNA tubes, and total RNA was extracted from that blood. At each patch-test visit, blood was drawn before the patch test was applied. Patients were considered eligible if aged 18 to 70, diagnosed with alopecia and deemed suitable for DPC therapy, and patients were excluded if pregnant. This sample is drawn from a study of human T cells and chemical hapten exposure (dated by TCRdb to the early 2020s). Background on the whole study: For sensitization, 2% DPC in acetone was applied to a roughly 2 cm by roughly 2 cm area of upper inner arm skin. Throughout the approximately 23-week study period, patients were also given weekly therapeutic DPC doses on the scalp. Patch testing was done on the upper back using Finn chambers containing 0.01% DPC, and results were scored after 6 days according to International Contact Dermatitis Research Group standards. Alopecia areata with under or over 50% scalp involvement, alopecia totalis and alopecia universalis were represented in the patient cohort, which was mostly female. The libraries were sequenced as a pool, and the TCR yield per sample differed mostly because of small variations in library volumes within the pool. Peripheral blood TCR repertoire changes were tracked in vivo in alopecia patients during primary and secondary sensitization to the hapten diphenylcyclopropenone (DPC). Blood samples were taken from patients before sensitization (week 0) and at 2, 6 and about 24 weeks after DPC sensitization. Blood for TCR sequencing was provided by twenty-nine alopecia patients at one to four time points (pre-sensitization, 2, 6 and 24 weeks). For every blood RNA sample, sequencing covered both the TCR alpha and TCR beta chains.

Trimming costs V 4 bases and J 4 bases, and their ends lie 8 bases apart. Reading from cysteine to phenylalanine, the CDR3 counts 12 amino acids. Only CDR3 DNA remains: 36 bases, in frame from the first base. The germline V gene gives CDR1 as SQVTM and CDR2 as ANQGSEA. Points the paper makes about the study in general: Significantly more large CDR3 similarity clusters were formed by expanded TCRs than by pre-sensitization or healthy control sets, consistent with antigen-driven responses. Because all patients had alopecia, a presumed autoimmune disease, the immune response of the patients might differ from that of healthy individuals. A positive correlation was found between the number of PT1 expanded TCRs and patch test score, with significance reached at thresholds 8, 16 and 32 but not 4. Repeated subsampling changed both the strength of the expansion versus patch-test correlation and the threshold at which the correlation became significant. DPC sensitization did not change the number of TCRs with a frequency above 1 in 1000, and there was no evidence of changes in global repertoire structure.

The clonotype originates from a woman under 40 with alopecia areata. Some clones in this sample may be carry-over from other donors' samples. Sequences were derived from whole blood, sampled in connection with sensitization to the hapten diphenylcyclopropenone (DPC). The rearranged segments are TRBV29-1 and TRBJ1-5; the D gene is not confidently resolved. The CDR3 region: CSVGIGNQPQHF. In nucleotides, the sequence is TGCAGCGTTGGCATAGGGAATCAGCCCCAGCATTTT.